This TCR beta chain was sequenced during a study of CD8+CD57+ T cells in acquired aplastic anemia. Study at large: Each DNA sample taken from sorted CD4+ and CD8+ cells came to roughly 3.5 ug on average. There were about 10.8 million reads, on average, for CD4+ cells from healthy donors. Whole-study results and caveats: Any difference that existed in CD8+ Simpson's diversity between patients and controls was not significant. Researchers report that about 29 CD8+ CDR3 sequences appeared in both patients and controls.

There are 15 residues in the CDR3. The ends lost 4 bases at V and 5 bases at J; junction bases unmatched: 11. Looked up from germline, CDR1 is SGDLS and CDR2 is YYNGEE. In its sample, this clonotype was seen many times. The antigen is undetermined. Genomic DNA, serving as template, underwent TCR beta VDJ and CDR3 profiling. Via MiXCR, TCRdb re-called the reads, giving one row per CDR3 protein. The data show around 200,000 distinct CDR3 sequences, approximately 52% seen once. The chain links TRBV9 to TRBJ1-2, with TRBD1 matching over 7 bases. Sequencing was done on a sample of sorted CD4+, CD8+, or CD8+CD57+ T cells (not recorded which) from PBMCs. The receptor was derived from a human donor in good health, serving as a control. The DNA of the CDR3 is TGTGCCAGCAGCAACTCTCGAGGGGGCCTATATGGCTACACCTTC. It encodes CASSNSRGGLYGYTF.